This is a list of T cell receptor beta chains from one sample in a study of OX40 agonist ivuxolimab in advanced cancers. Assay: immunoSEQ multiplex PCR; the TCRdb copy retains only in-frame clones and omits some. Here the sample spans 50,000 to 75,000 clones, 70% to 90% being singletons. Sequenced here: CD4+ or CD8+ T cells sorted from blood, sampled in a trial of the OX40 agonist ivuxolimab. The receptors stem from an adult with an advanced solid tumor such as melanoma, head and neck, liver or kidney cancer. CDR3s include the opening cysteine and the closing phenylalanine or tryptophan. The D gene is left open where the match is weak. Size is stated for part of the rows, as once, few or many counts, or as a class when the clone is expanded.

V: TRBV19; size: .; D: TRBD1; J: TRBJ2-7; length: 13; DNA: TGTGCCAGTAGTGGACAGGGACGCTACGAGCAGTACTTC; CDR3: CASSGQGRYEQYF
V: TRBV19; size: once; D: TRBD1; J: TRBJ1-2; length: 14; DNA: TGTGCCAGTAGTATCCTAAACAGGGGTGATGGCTACACCTTC; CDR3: CASSILNRGDGYTF
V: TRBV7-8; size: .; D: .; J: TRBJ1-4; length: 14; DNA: TGTGCCAGCAGCTTAGAATCGCGGAATGAAAAACTGTTTTTT; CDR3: CASSLESRNEKLFF
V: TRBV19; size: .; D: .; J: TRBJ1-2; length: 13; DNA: TGTGCCAGTAGTATCGATGGGGCCTATGGCTACACCTTC; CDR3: CASSIDGAYGYTF
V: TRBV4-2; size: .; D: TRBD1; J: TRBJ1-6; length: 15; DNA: TGTGCCAGCAGCTTAGACAGGGGTTCGAATTCACCCCTCCACTTT; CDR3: CASSLDRGSNSPLHF
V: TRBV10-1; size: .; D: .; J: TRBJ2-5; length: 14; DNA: TGCGCCAGCAGTGAGGGGGGCAATGCGGAGACCCAGTACTTC; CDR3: CASSEGGNAETQYF
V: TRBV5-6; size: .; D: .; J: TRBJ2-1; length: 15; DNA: TGTGCCAGCAGCTTGGCTAGCTGGTATTACGATGAGCAGTTCTTC; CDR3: CASSLASWYYDEQFF
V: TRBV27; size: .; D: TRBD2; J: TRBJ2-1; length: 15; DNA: TGTGCCAGCAGTGCGATACTAGCGGGAGTGAATGAGCAGTTCTTC; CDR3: CASSAILAGVNEQFF
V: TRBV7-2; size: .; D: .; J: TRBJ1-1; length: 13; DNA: TGTGCCAGCAGCTTAACCGGGAGCGCTGAAGCTTTCTTT; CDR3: CASSLTGSAEAFF
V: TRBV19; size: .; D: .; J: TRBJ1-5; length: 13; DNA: TGTGCCAGTAGTACAGGGCGAGAACAGCCCCAGCATTTT; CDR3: CASSTGREQPQHF
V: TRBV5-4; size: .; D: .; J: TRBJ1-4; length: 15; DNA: TGCGCCAGCAGCCAAGAAACAGAAGGGGCAGAAAAACTGTTTTTT; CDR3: CASSQETEGAEKLFF
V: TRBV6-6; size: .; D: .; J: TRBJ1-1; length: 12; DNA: TGTGCCAGCGTGAGCTTTCACACTGAAGCTTTCTTT; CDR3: CASVSFHTEAFF
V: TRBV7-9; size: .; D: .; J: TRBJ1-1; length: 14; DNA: TGTGCCAGCAGCTCAGGGGTCTTGAACACTGAAGCTTTCTTT; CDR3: CASSSGVLNTEAFF
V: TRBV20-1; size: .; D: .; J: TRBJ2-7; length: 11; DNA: TGCAGTGCTAGACGGGACTACGAGCAGTACTTC; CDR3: CSARRDYEQYF
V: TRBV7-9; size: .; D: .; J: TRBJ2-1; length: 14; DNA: TGTGCCAGCACCTCGGGAGACAGGAGGAATGAGCAGTTCTTC; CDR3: CASTSGDRRNEQFF
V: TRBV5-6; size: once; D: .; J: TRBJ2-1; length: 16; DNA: TGTGCCAGCAGCTTCGGGGAGATCGGCTACTACAATGAGCAGTTCTTC; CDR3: CASSFGEIGYYNEQFF
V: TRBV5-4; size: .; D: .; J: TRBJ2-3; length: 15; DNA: TGTGCCAGCAGCCTAAGGGCGGGGAGGACAGATACGCAGTATTTT; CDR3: CASSLRAGRTDTQYF
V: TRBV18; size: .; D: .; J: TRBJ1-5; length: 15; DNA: TGTGCCAGCTCGTCGACAGAATTTAGCAATCAGCCCCAGCATTTT; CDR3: CASSSTEFSNQPQHF
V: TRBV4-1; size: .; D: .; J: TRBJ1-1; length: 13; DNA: TGCGCCAGCAGTTTTGCAGATTACACTGAAGCTTTCTTT; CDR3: CASSFADYTEAFF
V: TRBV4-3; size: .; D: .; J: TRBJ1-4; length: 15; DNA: TGCGCCAGCAGTCTAAGTGGAGGGGTTCGAGAAAAACTGTTTTTT; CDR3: CASSLSGGVREKLFF
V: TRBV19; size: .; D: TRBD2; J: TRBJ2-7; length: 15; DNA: TGTGCCAGTAGTATTTCTAGCGGGGGGCGGTACGAGCAGTACTTC; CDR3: CASSISSGGRYEQYF
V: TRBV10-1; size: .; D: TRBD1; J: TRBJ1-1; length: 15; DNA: TGCGCCAGCAGTGAGTACGGGCAGGGGGCCCCTGAAGCTTTCTTT; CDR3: CASSEYGQGAPEAFF
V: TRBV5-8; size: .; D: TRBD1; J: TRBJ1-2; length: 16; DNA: TGTGCCAGCAGCACAGGGGTCCGACAGGGGGCCTATGGCTACACCTTC; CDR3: CASSTGVRQGAYGYTF
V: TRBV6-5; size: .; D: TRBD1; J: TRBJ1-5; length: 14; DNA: TGTGCCAGCAGTGGACAGGGAACCAATCAGCCCCAGCATTTT; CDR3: CASSGQGTNQPQHF
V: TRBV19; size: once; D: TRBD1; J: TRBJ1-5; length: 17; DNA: TGTGCCAGTAGTATTTCCAAAGGGACAGGATACAATCAGCCCCAGCATTTT; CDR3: CASSISKGTGYNQPQHF
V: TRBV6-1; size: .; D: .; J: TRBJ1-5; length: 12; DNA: TGTGCCAGCAGCTCTGGGTGGCAGCCCCAGCATTTT; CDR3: CASSSGWQPQHF
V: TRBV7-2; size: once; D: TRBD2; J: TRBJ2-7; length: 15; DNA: TGTGCCAGCAGCCCGCGACTAGCGGGAGCCTACGAGCAGTACTTC; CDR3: CASSPRLAGAYEQYF
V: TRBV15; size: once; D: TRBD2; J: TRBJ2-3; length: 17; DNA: TGTGCCACCAGAGATACGGCTAGCGGGATCCCCGCAGATACGCAGTATTTT; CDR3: CATRDTASGIPADTQYF
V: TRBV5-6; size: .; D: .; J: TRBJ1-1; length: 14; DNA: TGTGCCAGCAGCTTGGGGTCAACGAACACTGAAGCTTTCTTT; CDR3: CASSLGSTNTEAFF
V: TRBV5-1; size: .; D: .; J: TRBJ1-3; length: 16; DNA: TGCGCCAGCAGCTTGGATCGGGGTGACGGTGGAAACACCATATATTTT; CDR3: CASSLDRGDGGNTIYF
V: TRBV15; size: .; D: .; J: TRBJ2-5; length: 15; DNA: TGTGCCACCAGCAGAGATAAGGGGGTTGAAGAGACCCAGTACTTC; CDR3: CATSRDKGVEETQYF
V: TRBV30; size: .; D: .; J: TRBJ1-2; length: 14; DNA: TGTGCCTGGAGTGCCGGCTCGGGACTCTATGGCTACACCTTC; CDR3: CAWSAGSGLYGYTF
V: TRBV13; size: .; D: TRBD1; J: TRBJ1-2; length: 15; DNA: TGTGCCAGCAGCTTAGGACAGGGGTCCTTCTATGGCTACACCTTC; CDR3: CASSLGQGSFYGYTF
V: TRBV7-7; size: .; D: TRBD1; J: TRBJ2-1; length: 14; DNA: TGTGCCAGCAGCTTAGTAACCGGGACAGGTGAGCAGTTCTTC; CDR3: CASSLVTGTGEQFF
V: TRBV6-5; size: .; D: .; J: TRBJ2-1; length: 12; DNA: TGTGCCAGCAGTTACTCGGGATCGACAACGTTCTTC; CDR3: CASSYSGSTTFF
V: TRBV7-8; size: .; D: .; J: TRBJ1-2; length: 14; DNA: TGTGCCAGCAGCTTAGGGGGCACTGACTATGGCTACACCTTC; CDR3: CASSLGGTDYGYTF